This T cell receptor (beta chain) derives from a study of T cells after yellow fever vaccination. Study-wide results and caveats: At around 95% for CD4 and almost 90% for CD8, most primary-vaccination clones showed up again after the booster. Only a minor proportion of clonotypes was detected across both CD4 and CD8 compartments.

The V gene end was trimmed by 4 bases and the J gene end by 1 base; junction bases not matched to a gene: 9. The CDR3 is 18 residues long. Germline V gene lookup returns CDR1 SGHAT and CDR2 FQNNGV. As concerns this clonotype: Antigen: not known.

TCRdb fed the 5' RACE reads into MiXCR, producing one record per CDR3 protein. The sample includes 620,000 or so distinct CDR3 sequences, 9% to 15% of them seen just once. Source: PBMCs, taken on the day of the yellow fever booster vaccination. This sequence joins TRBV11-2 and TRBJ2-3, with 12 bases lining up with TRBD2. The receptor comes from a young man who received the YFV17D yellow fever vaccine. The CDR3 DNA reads TGTGCCAGCAGCTACCGACTAGCGGGAGCTCTCGGCACAGATACGCAGTATTTT. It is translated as CASSYRLAGALGTDTQYF.